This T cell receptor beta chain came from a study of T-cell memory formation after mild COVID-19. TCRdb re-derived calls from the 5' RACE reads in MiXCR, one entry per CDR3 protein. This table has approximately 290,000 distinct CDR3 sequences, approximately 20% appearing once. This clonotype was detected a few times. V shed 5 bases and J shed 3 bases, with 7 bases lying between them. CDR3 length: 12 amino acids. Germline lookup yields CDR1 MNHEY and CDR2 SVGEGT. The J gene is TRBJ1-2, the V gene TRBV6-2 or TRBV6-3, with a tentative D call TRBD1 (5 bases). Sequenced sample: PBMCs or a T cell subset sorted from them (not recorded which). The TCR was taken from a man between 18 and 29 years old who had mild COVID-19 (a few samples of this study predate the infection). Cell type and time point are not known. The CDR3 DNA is TGTGCCAGCAGTGTCAGGGACTATGGCTACACCTTC. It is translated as CASSVRDYGYTF.